This record covers a single TCR beta chain. Germline and junction disagree at one end, which may indicate a read error. The table came from immunoSEQ multiplex PCR; TCRdb's copy has only in-frame clones and leaves some out. The profile shows 100,000 to 150,000 clones, more than 75% of them singletons. Germline CDR1 and CDR2: MGHRA and YSYEKL. This CDR3 has 10 residues. The sample is drawn from a study of radiation and T cells in renal cell carcinoma. Time point meaning: blood 2 weeks post-SBRT. As for treatment: 15 Gy SBRT to primary tumor, nephrectomy 4 weeks later. Blood was sampled at baseline, 2 weeks and 4 weeks after SBRT.

The receptor's source is a woman aged 70-85 years with renal cell carcinoma. Here the sequenced sample was blood, taken from a patient whose treatment included radiotherapy and nephrectomy. The gene calls are TRBV4-1 and TRBJ1-2; 7 positions agree with TRBD1. CDR3 residues: CASSRRDSHF. CDR3 DNA: TGCGCCAGCAGCCGCCGGGACAGCCACTTC.